The T cell receptor beta chain under discussion was sequenced for a study of CD8+CD57+ T cells in acquired aplastic anemia. Study-level information: Mean yield of DNA from sorted CD4+ and CD8+ cells was 3.2 ug.

Profiling of TCR beta VDJ combinations and CDR3 sequences used genomic DNA as template. TCRdb recomputed calls from the reads with MiXCR, one row per CDR3 protein. The table shows some 240,000 distinct CDR3 sequences, with almost 35% occurring only once. Germline CDR1 and CDR2: SNHLY and FYNNEI. This CDR3 contains 14 residues. Trimming removed 8 bases from V and 2 bases from J; junction bases left unmatched: 5. Many counts were recorded for this clonotype. Sequenced input: sorted CD4+, CD8+, or CD8+CD57+ T cells (not recorded which) from PBMCs. This TCR was recovered from a human donor in good health, serving as a control. The V call is TRBV2, the J call TRBJ2-3, with 9 bases matching TRBD1. The CDR3 DNA is TGTGCCAGCGGAGGGGACAGGGTCACAGATACGCAGTATTTT. Translation: CASGGDRVTDTQYF.